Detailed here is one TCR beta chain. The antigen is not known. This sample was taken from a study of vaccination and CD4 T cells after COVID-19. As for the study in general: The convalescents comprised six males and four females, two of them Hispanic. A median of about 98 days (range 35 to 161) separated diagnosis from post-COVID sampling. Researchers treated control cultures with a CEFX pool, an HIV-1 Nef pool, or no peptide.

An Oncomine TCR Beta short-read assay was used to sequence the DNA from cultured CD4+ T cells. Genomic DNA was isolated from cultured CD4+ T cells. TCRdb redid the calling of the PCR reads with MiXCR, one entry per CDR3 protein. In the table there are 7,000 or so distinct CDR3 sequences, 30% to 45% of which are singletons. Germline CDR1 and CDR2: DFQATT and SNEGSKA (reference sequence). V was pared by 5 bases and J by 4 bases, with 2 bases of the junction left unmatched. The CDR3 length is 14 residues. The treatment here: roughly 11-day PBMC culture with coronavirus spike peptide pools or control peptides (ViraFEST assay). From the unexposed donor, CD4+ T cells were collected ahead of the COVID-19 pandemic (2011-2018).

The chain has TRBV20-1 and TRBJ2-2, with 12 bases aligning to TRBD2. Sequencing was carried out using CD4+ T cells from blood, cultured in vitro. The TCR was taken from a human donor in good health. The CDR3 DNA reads TGCAGTGCTGGACTAGCGGGGAGCACCGGGGAGCTGTTTTTT. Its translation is CSAGLAGSTGELFF.